The rows below give T cell receptor beta chains drawn from one sample of a study of shared clonotypes between healthy human individuals. Profiling relied on immunoSEQ multiplex PCR, and the TCRdb table lists in-frame clones only, not all of them. The sample consists of about 510,000 clones, 79% of them appearing once. Specimen: PBMCs. The origin of the receptors is a woman aged 35 to 49 in good health. Some clones in this sample may be carry-over from other donors' samples. Each CDR3 is given with its conserved first and last residue. The order of the fields is J gene, clone size, D gene, V gene, CDR3 DNA, CDR3 protein. A D gene is named only where the DNA matches it firmly. Clone size is not always given. Where it is, it says once, few, many or a class for expanded clones.

TRBJ2-3	NA	NA	TRBV6-4	TGTGCCAGCAGTCACGGCGGAAGCACAGATACGCAGTATTTT	CASSHGGSTDTQYF
TRBJ2-7	once	TRBD2	TRBV30	TGTGCCTGGAGTGATCTTGGACTAGCGGGAGTCGAGCAGTACTTC	CAWSDLGLAGVEQYF
TRBJ2-7	NA	TRBD2	TRBV18	TGTGCCAGCTCACCGACTAGCGGGGACTACGAGCAGTACTTC	CASSPTSGDYEQYF
TRBJ1-1	NA	NA	TRBV18	TGTGCCAGCTCACTTCTACAGCGTCCTAACACTGAAGCTTTCTTT	CASSLLQRPNTEAFF
TRBJ1-3	NA	TRBD1	TRBV30	TGTGCCTGGAACGCAGGGGGGAACACCATATATTTT	CAWNAGGNTIYF
TRBJ2-2	few	TRBD2	TRBV19	TGTGCCAGTAGTATTAGCGGGAGTGGCGCCGGGGAGCTGTTTTTT	CASSISGSGAGELFF
TRBJ2-5	NA	NA	TRBV6-1	TGTGCCAGCAGACTCCAACCCAGGGGTGGGGAGACCCAGTACTTC	CASRLQPRGGETQYF
TRBJ2-7	once	TRBD2	TRBV5-1	TGCGCCAGCAGCTTGATCCCCACTAGCGGGAGCAACGAGCAGTACTTC	CASSLIPTSGSNEQYF
TRBJ1-2	NA	TRBD1	TRBV18	TGTGCCAGCTCACTTTCAGGGGGCCGGAACTATGGCTACACCTTC	CASSLSGGRNYGYTF
TRBJ1-5	NA	NA	TRBV19	TGTGCCAGTAGTATTCAGGGAGTTCCGCCCCAGCATTTT	CASSIQGVPPQHF
TRBJ2-3	NA	NA	TRBV2	TGTGCCAGCAGTGAATTATTGGGGTGGGCAGATACGCAGTATTTT	CASSELLGWADTQYF
TRBJ2-7	NA	TRBD1	TRBV9	TGTGCCAGCAGCGTTACAGGGGGCCTTTCCTACGAGCAGTACTTC	CASSVTGGLSYEQYF
TRBJ2-7	once	TRBD2	TRBV2	TGTGCCAGCAGAAGGACTAGCGCGAGCTCCTACGAGCAGTACTTC	CASRRTSASSYEQYF